This is a list of T cell receptor beta chains from one sample in a study of OX40 agonist ivuxolimab in advanced cancers. Repertoires were generated with immunoSEQ multiplex PCR, while TCRdb's copy carries only in-frame clones and drops some. Here the sample spans 65,000 to 80,000 clones, approximately 81% being singletons. The specimen was CD4+ or CD8+ T cells sorted from blood, collected in a trial of the OX40 agonist ivuxolimab. Receptor source: an adult with an advanced solid tumor such as melanoma, head and neck, liver or kidney cancer. Each CDR3 is given with its conserved first and last residue. The D gene is left open where the match is weak. Not every row has a clone size; where given, it reads once, few, many or a size class.

clone_size: NA; v_call: TRBV6-5; j_call: TRBJ1-4; d_call: NA; cdr3_nt: TGTGCCAGCAGTTTTAGTAACAGTGGTGAAAAACTGTTTTTT; cdr3_aa: CASSFSNSGEKLFF
clone_size: NA; v_call: TRBV6-5; j_call: TRBJ1-2; d_call: TRBD1; cdr3_nt: TGTGCCAGCAGTTACTCATCCTTAGGACAGGGGTATGGCTACACCTTC; cdr3_aa: CASSYSSLGQGYGYTF
clone_size: NA; v_call: TRBV27; j_call: TRBJ2-3; d_call: TRBD2; cdr3_nt: TGTGCCAGCAGTTTAGGACTAGCGGGGGCAGATACGCAGTATTTT; cdr3_aa: CASSLGLAGADTQYF
clone_size: NA; v_call: TRBV5-6; j_call: TRBJ1-1; d_call: NA; cdr3_nt: TGTGCCAGCAGGGAAAGACTGAACACTGAAGCTTTCTTT; cdr3_aa: CASRERLNTEAFF
clone_size: NA; v_call: TRBV4-2; j_call: TRBJ1-4; d_call: TRBD1; cdr3_nt: TGTGCCAGCAGCCAAGTTTTAACGGGACAGGGGGCTTCGAATGAAAAACTGTTTTTT; cdr3_aa: CASSQVLTGQGASNEKLFF
clone_size: NA; v_call: TRBV7-3; j_call: TRBJ2-3; d_call: TRBD2; cdr3_nt: TGTGCCAGCAGCTTAACCGGGACTAGCCGCACAGATACGCAGTATTTT; cdr3_aa: CASSLTGTSRTDTQYF
clone_size: NA; v_call: TRBV4-3; j_call: TRBJ2-7; d_call: NA; cdr3_nt: TGCGCCAGCAGCCAAGATCTCGCCCCGGAGCAGTACTTC; cdr3_aa: CASSQDLAPEQYF
clone_size: NA; v_call: TRBV5-1; j_call: TRBJ1-2; d_call: NA; cdr3_nt: TGCGCCAGCAGCCCGGGGGCATCTTCTATGGGCTACACCTTC; cdr3_aa: CASSPGASSMGYTF
clone_size: NA; v_call: TRBV19; j_call: TRBJ2-2; d_call: NA; cdr3_nt: TGTGCCAGTAGTATGTGGAACACCGGGGAGCTGTTTTTT; cdr3_aa: CASSMWNTGELFF
clone_size: once; v_call: TRBV5-1; j_call: TRBJ2-5; d_call: NA; cdr3_nt: TGCGCCAGCAGCTTAGGCCAGAACCAAGAGACCCAGTACTTC; cdr3_aa: CASSLGQNQETQYF
clone_size: NA; v_call: TRBV29-1; j_call: TRBJ1-1; d_call: TRBD1; cdr3_nt: TGCAGCTCCACGATCGGGACAGGCCACACTGAAGCTTTCTTT; cdr3_aa: CSSTIGTGHTEAFF